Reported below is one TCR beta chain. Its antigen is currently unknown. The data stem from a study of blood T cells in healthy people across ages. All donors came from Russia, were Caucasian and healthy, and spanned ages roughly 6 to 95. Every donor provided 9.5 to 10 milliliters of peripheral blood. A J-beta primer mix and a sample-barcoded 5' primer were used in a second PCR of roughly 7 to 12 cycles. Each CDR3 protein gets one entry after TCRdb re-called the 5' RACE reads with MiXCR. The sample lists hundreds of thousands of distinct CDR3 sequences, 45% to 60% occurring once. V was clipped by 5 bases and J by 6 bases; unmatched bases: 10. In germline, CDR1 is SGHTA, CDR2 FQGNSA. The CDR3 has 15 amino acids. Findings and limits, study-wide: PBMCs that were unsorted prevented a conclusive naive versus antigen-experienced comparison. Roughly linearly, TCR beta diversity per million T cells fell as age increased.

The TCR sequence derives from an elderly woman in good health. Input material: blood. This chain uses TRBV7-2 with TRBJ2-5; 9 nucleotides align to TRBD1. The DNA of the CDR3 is TGTGCCAGCAGCACCACCGGGACAGGGTTTAAGACCCAGTACTTC. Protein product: CASSTTGTGFKTQYF.